Shown below are 8 T cell receptor beta chains from a single sample sequenced in a study. TCRdb analysed the 5' RACE reads with MiXCR anew, one entry per CDR3 protein. Found here are 9,500 to 12,000 distinct CDR3 sequences, about 51% of them singletons; the top ten hold around 12%. Sequencing was done on a sample of tumor-infiltrating naive CD4+ T cells sorted from the breast tumor. Subset noted: naive CD4+ T cells, CD4+CD45RA+CD25-. These receptors were obtained from a female donor with breast cancer.

Note on this clonotype: At one end the junction does not follow the germline gene, possibly because of a read error. V usage is TRBV28 and J usage is TRBJ2-1; D might be TRBD1 (7 bases). The CDR3 sequence is 13 residues long. Germline V lookup: CDR1 MDHEN, CDR2 SYDVKM. The CDR3 bases are TGTGCCAGCTGGGGGGACAGATACAATGAGCAGCTCTTC. Protein product: CASWGDRYNEQLF.

The chain combines TRBV18 with TRBJ2-1; D possibly corresponds to TRBD1 (6 bases). The V end was cut by 1 base, the J end by 4 bases, with 11 bases between. CDR1 KGHSH and CDR2 LQKENI come from the germline V gene. The CDR3 length is 15 residues. Here the CDR3 DNA reads TGTGCCAGCTCACCACAAACAGGGAAGTACAATGAGCAGTTCTTC. It specifies CASSPQTGKYNEQFF.

This clonotype appeared a single time. This sequence joins TRBV7-9 and TRBJ2-3, with D perhaps TRBD2 (6 bases). Germline assignment: CDR1 SEHNR and CDR2 FQNEAQ (reference sequence). Trimming shortened V by 9 bases and J by 2 bases, and 15 bases separated the two germline ends. The CDR3 has 14 amino acids. The CDR3 nucleotides read TGTGCCAGTGTACCGGGACTCAACACAGATACGCAGTATTTT. Protein sequence: CASVPGLNTDTQYF.

In its sample, this clonotype was seen a few times. The chain is built from TRBV20-1 and TRBJ2-1, with D possibly TRBD1 on 6 matching bases. This CDR3 is built from 15 residues. Deletions cut 0 bases from V and 4 bases from J, with 13 bases between. From germline, CDR1 is DFQATT and CDR2 SNEGSKA (reference sequence). Here the CDR3 reads CSARDVPQGYNEQFF. As DNA, the CDR3 is TGCAGTGCTAGAGATGTACCGCAGGGGTACAATGAGCAGTTCTTC.

This clonotype was seen once. The rearrangement joins TRBV11-2 to TRBJ2-3, with D possibly being TRBD1 (5 bases). Germline CDR1 is SGHAT and CDR2 is FQNNGV. Between the trimmed V and J ends, which lost 4 bases and 4 bases, there was a span of 15 bases. The CDR3 has 15 amino acids. The CDR3 reads CASSSGRRGADTQYF. The CDR3 DNA sequence: TGTGCCAGCAGCTCCGGAAGAAGGGGTGCAGATACGCAGTATTTT.

This rearrangement joins TRBV20-1 to TRBJ2-5, with TRBD2 matching over 8 bases. Germline V gene lookup returns CDR1 DFQATT and CDR2 SNEGSKA (reference sequence). The CDR3 is made up of 15 amino acids. After removal of 4 bases from V and 5 bases from J, the junction contained 12 bases not matched to a gene. The CDR3 spells CSAIEVAGLGETQYF. CDR3 coding DNA: TGCAGTGCTATCGAGGTAGCGGGATTGGGGGAGACCCAGTACTTC.

The chain employs TRBV20-1 and TRBJ2-5; D possibly matches TRBD1 or TRBD2 (6 bases each). Deletions cut 5 bases from V and 5 bases from J, with 12 bases between. Germline-derived CDR1 and CDR2 are DFQATT and SNEGSKA (reference sequence). The CDR3 is 12 amino acids. CDR3 nucleotides: TGCAGTGCTGGAGGGGGGATGGAGACCCAGTACTTC. Translated: CSAGGGMETQYF.

In the case of this clonotype: An end of the junction differs from the germline gene, which may be a read error. V usage is TRBV4-3 and J usage is TRBJ1-4; D not resolved. The CDR3 is 15 residues long. The germline gives CDR1 LGHNA, CDR2 YSLEER. The CDR3 protein is CASSQADGTNEKLFF. The DNA of the CDR3 is TGTGCCAGCAGCCAAGCTGACGGAACTAATGAAAAACTGTTTTTT.